The 15 T cell receptor beta chains in this list originate from one sample, sequenced in a study of blood T cells in healthy people across ages. Sample-barcoded 5' priming and a J-beta primer mix drove a second PCR of roughly 6 to 12 cycles. TCRdb recomputed calls from the 5' RACE reads with MiXCR, one row per CDR3 protein. The sample yields roughly 2 million distinct CDR3 sequences, about 49% seen once. Source material: blood. The receptors originated from a woman between 40 and 55 years old in good health.

In the case of this clonotype: A read error may produce the germline difference seen at one junction end. This chain links TRBV20-1 with TRBJ2-7; D gene ambiguous. This CDR3 has 14 residues. Germline loops: CDR1 DFQATT, CDR2 SNEGSKA (reference sequence). The CDR3 DNA is TGCAGTGCCCCCCCGTTTTGGCCTCCCTACGAACAGTACTTC. Its protein is CSAPPFWPPYEQYF.

This chain connects TRBV4-2 to TRBJ2-7, with D maybe TRBD2 (5 bases). V was trimmed by 0 bases and J by 0 bases, leaving 24 bases between them. CDR3 length: 20 residues. CDR1 is LGHNA, CDR2 YNFKEQ, per germline. The CDR3 nucleotides read TGTGCCAGCAGCCAAGATCTTGAGTTTACTAGGAGTGGGAGCTCCTACGAGCAGTACTTC. This translates into CASSQDLEFTRSGSSYEQYF.

The V and J genes are TRBV27 and TRBJ1-1; tentatively, D is TRBD1 (5 bases). V dropped 11 bases and J dropped 5 bases, with 18 bases sitting between them. This CDR3 comprises 13 residues. Germline CDR1 reads MNHEY; CDR2 reads SMNVEV (reference sequence). The CDR3 sequence: CARGAGPGTEAFF. The CDR3 nucleotides are TGTGCCCGCGGGGCAGGCCCTGGAACTGAAGCTTTCTTT.

V gene TRBV4-3 combines with J gene TRBJ2-5; the match to TRBD1 covers 8 bases. The CDR3 spans 14 residues. Germline CDR1 reads LGHNA; CDR2 reads YSLEER. With V trimmed by 8 bases and J by 4 bases, 9 bases remained unmatched. The CDR3 loop reads CASAPGTGLETQYF. The CDR3 DNA reads TGCGCCAGCGCCCCCGGGACAGGTCTAGAGACCCAGTACTTC.

On this clonotype itself: Just one base apart from a much larger clone, this may be a read error. The CDR3 DNA follows: TGCGCCAGCAACCAAGGGTTGGGGACAGATACGCAGTATTTT. This encodes CASNQGLGTDTQYF. The chain has TRBV4-3 and TRBJ2-3; D is ambiguous. Germline loops: CDR1 LGHNA, CDR2 YSLEER. The CDR3 spans 14 residues.

This clonotype was observed a few times. V usage is TRBV7-2 and J usage is TRBJ2-7; D could derive from TRBD1 or TRBD2 (5 bases each). Germline V gene lookup returns CDR1 SGHTA and CDR2 FQGNSA. The germline V and J ends were trimmed by 0 bases and 0 bases, with 15 bases remaining between them. There are 17 residues in the CDR3. In DNA, the CDR3 is TGTGCCAGCAGCTTAGCAGAGAAGGCAGGGAGCTCCTACGAGCAGTACTTC. Its protein product is CASSLAEKAGSSYEQYF.

This clonotype has a single count. V gene TRBV27 combines with J gene TRBJ2-7, with 9 bases fitting TRBD1. The CDR3 runs to 13 residues. Unmatched junction bases numbered 5, after V lost 8 bases and J lost 3 bases. From germline, CDR1 is MNHEY and CDR2 SMNVEV (reference sequence). The CDR3 spells CASGTGGGYEQYF. The CDR3 DNA is TGTGCCAGCGGCACAGGGGGCGGCTACGAGCAGTACTTC.

The J gene is TRBJ1-4, the V gene TRBV12-3 or TRBV12-4, with D uncertain. The CDR3 runs to 13 residues. V lost 6 bases to trimming and J lost 2 bases, with 7 bases between them. The CDR3 region has the DNA TGTGCCAGCAGCCCCTACACTAATGAAAAACTGTTTTTT. Translated, it gives CASSPYTNEKLFF.

The chain joins TRBV7-2 to TRBJ2-1; 8 nucleotides line up with TRBD2. Germline lookup yields CDR1 SGHTA and CDR2 FQGNSA. CDR3 length: 17 residues. The junction had 15 bases not matched to a gene; V was cut back by 5 bases and J by 6 bases. The CDR3 DNA follows: TGTGCCAGCAGCCAACCCCCGAGGGGAGCGGGGGTCAATGAGCAGTTCTTC. This encodes CASSQPPRGAGVNEQFF.

This clonotype was seen only a few times. The chain uses TRBV24-1 and TRBJ2-5; D is uncertain. Germline lookup yields CDR1 KGHDR and CDR2 SFDVKD. This CDR3 spans 13 amino acids. V lost 4 bases and J 7 bases, leaving 12 bases between the germline ends. CDR3 DNA sequence: TGTGCCACCAGTGAAACCCCGAAAGGGACCCAGTACTTC. Its translation is CATSETPKGTQYF.

This chain uses TRBV15 with TRBJ2-3; 7 nucleotides align to TRBD2. CDR3 length equals 19 residues. Per germline, CDR1 LNHNV and CDR2 YYDKDF (reference sequence). V lost 0 bases and J lost 1; bases outside the gene matches: 13. The CDR3 DNA is TGTGCCACCAGCAGAGACCCACCTAGGACTAGTTCTGGCACAGATACGCAGTATTTT. This sequence encodes CATSRDPPRTSSGTDTQYF.

In its sample, this clonotype was seen a few times. The gene calls are TRBV12-3 or TRBV12-4 and TRBJ2-6, with D uncertain. Between the trimmed V and J ends, which lost 6 bases and 0 bases, there was a span of 12 bases. CDR3 length equals 16 residues. DNA for the CDR3: TGTGCCAGCAGCCCCTATTACAGCTCTGGGGCCAACGTCCTGACTTTC. Translating gives CASSPYYSSGANVLTF.

This clonotype was detected a few times. This chain joins TRBV6-6 and TRBJ2-7; TRBD1 agrees at 10 bases. Germline assignment: CDR1 MNHNY and CDR2 SVGAGI (reference sequence). This CDR3 is 15 amino acids long. With V trimmed by 5 bases and J by 5 bases, 9 bases remained unmatched. DNA of the CDR3: TGTGCCAGCAGTCGACAGGGGGCAGAGGGCCACGAGCAGTACTTC. The encoded protein is CASSRQGAEGHEQYF.

The sample holds a few counts of this clonotype. This chain connects TRBV20-1 to TRBJ2-7; D remains unclear. Germline CDR1 reads DFQATT; CDR2 reads SNEGSKA (reference sequence). The germline V and J ends were trimmed by 4 bases and 0 bases, with 13 bases remaining between them. CDR3 size: 14 residues. CDR3 nucleotides: TGCAGTGCTACAGCGCATCTACTCTCCTACGAGCAGTACTTC. Translated, it gives CSATAHLLSYEQYF.

This clonotype was counted only a few times. The J gene is TRBJ2-7, the V gene TRBV24-1; D assignment may be TRBD1 or TRBD2 (5 bases each). V dropped 7 bases and J dropped 1 base, with 16 bases sitting between them. CDR1 is KGHDR, CDR2 SFDVKD, per germline. The CDR3 loop spans 15 amino acids. DNA of the CDR3: TGTGCCACCAGCGTAATTCCGGGGCAATCCTACGAGCAGTACTTC. Encoded protein: CATSVIPGQSYEQYF.